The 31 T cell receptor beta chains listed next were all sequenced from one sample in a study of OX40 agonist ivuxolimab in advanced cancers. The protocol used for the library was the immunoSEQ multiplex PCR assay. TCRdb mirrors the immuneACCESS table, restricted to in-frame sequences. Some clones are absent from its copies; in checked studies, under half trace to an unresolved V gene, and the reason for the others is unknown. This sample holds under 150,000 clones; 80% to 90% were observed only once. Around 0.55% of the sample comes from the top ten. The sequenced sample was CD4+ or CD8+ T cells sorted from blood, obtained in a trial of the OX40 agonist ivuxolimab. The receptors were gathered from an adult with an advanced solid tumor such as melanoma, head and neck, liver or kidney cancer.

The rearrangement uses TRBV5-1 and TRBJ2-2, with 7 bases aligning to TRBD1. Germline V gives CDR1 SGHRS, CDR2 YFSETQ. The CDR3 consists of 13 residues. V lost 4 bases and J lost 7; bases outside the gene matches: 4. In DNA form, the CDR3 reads TGCGCCAGCAGCACAGACAGGGACGGGGAGCTGTTTTTT. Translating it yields CASSTDRDGELFF.

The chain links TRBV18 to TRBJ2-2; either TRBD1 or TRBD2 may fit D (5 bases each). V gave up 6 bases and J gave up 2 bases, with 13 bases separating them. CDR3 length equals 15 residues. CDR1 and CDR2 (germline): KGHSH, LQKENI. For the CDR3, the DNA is TGTGCCAGCTCTCAGAGGGACCCTAACACCGGGGAGCTGTTTTTT. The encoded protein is CASSQRDPNTGELFF.

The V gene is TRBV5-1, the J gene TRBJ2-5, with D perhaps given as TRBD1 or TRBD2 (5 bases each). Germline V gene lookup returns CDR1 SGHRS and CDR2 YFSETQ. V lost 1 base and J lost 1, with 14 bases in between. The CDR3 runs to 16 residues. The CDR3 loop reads CASSLTRGGAQETQYF. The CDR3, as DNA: TGCGCCAGCAGCTTGACCCGGGGTGGGGCCCAAGAGACCCAGTACTTC.

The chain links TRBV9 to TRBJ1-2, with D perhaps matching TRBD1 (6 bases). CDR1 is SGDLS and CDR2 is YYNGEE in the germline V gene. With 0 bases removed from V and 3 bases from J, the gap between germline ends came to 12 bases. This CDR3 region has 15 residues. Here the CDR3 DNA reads TGTGCCAGCAGCGTAGCGGAAGGGGGATACTATGGCTACACCTTC. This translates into CASSVAEGGYYGYTF. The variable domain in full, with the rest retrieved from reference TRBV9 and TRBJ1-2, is DSGVTQTPKHLITATGQRVTLRCSPRSGDLSVYWYQQSLDQGLQFLIQYYNGEERAKGNILERFSAQQFPDLHSELNLSSLELGDSALYFCASSVAEGGYYGYTFGSGTRLTVV.

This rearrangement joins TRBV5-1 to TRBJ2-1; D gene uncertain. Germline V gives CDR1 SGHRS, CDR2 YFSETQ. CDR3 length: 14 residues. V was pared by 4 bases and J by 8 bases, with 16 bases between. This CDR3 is CASSPLDMFHEQFF. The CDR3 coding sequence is TGCGCCAGCAGCCCACTCGACATGTTCCATGAGCAGTTCTTC.

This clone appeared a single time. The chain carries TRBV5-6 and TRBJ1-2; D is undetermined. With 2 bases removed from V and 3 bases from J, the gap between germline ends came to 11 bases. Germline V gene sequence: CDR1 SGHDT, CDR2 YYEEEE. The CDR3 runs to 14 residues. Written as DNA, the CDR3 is TGTGCCAGCAGCTTCGGGCAGGCCTACTATGGCTACACCTTC. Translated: CASSFGQAYYGYTF.

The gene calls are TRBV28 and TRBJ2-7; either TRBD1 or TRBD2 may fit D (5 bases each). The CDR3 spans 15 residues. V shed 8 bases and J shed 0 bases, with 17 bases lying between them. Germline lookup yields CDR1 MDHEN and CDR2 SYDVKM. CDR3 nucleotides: TGTGCCAGCGGGTCCGCCGGGACGCGCTCCTACGAGCAGTACTTC. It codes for CASGSAGTRSYEQYF.

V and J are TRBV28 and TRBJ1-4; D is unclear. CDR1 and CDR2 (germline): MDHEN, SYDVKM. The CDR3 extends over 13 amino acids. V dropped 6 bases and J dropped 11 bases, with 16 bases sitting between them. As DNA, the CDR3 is TGTGCCAGCAGACTAAATCTAGGGAGGAAACTGTTTTTT. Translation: CASRLNLGRKLFF.

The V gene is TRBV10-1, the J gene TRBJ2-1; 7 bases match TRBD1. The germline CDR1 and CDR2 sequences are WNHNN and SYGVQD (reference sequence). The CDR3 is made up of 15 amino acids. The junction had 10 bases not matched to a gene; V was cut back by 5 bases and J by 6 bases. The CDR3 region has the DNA TGCGCCAGCAGTTCCGGGACAGAGTTCGGCAATGAGCAGTTCTTC. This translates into CASSSGTEFGNEQFF.

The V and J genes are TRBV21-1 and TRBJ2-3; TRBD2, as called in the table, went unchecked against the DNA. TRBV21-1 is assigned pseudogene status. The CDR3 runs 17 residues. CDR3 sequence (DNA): TGTGCCAGCAGCCTGATCAGACTAGCGGGAAGCACAGATACGCAGTATTTT. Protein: CASSLIRLAGSTDTQYF.

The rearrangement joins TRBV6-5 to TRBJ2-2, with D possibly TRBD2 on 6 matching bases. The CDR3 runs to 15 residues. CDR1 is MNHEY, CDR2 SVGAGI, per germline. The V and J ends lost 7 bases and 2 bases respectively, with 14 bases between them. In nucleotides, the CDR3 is TGTGCCAGCATTCGAGGCGGGGTTAACACCGGGGAGCTGTTTTTT. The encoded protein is CASIRGGVNTGELFF.

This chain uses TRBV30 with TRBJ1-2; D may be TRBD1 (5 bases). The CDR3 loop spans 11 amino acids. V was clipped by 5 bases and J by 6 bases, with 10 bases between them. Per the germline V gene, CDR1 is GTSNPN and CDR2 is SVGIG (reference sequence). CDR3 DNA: TGTGCCTGGGGGGACGGAAATGGCTACACCTTC. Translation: CAWGDGNGYTF.

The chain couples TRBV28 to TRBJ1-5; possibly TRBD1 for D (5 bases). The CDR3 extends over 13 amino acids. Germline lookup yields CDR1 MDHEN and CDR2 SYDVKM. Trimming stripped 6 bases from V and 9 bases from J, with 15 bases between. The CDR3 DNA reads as TGTGCCAGCAGGATCCAGGGCCAAGGGCCCCAGCATTTT. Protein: CASRIQGQGPQHF.

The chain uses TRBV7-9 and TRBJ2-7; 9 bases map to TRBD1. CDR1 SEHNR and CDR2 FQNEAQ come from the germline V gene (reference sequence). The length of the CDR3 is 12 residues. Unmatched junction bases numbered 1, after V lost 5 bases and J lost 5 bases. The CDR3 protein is CASSRTGDEQYF. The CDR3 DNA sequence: TGTGCCAGCAGCCGGACAGGGGACGAGCAGTACTTC.

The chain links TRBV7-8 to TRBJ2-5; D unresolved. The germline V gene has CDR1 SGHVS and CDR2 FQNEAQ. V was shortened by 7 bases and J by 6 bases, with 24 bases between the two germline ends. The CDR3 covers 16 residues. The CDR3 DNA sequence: TGTGCCAGCACCATACCTTACGGGTCAAAAGGCCAGACCCAGTACTTC. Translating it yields CASTIPYGSKGQTQYF.

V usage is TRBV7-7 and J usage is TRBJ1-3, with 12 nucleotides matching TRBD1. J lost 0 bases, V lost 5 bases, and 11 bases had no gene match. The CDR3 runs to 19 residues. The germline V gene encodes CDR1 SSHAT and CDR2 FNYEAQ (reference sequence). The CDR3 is CASSPFGTGGSNSGNTIYF. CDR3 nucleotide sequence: TGTGCCAGCAGCCCCTTCGGGACAGGGGGCTCTAACTCTGGAAACACCATATATTTT.

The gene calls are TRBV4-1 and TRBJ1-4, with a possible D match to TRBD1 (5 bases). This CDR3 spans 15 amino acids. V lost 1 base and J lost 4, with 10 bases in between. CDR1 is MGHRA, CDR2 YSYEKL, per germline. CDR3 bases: TGCGCCAGCAGCCAAGGACCAGGGTATAATGAAAAACTGTTTTTT. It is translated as CASSQGPGYNEKLFF.

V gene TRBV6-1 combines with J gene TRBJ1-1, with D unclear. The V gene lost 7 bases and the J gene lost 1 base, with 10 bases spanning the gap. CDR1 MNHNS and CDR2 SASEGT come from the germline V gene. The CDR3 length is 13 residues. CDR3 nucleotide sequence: TGTGCCAGCAAAGAGGTGGCGAACACTGAAGCTTTCTTT. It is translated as CASKEVANTEAFF.

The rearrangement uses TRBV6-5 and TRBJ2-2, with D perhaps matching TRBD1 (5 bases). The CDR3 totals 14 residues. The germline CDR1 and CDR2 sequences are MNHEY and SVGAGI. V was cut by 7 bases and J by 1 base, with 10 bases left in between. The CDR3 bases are TGTGCCAGCACCCGTACAGGGAACACCGGGGAGCTGTTTTTT. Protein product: CASTRTGNTGELFF.

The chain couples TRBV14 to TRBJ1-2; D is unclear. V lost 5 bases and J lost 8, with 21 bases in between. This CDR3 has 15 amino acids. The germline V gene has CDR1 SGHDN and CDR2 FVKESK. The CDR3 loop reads CASSLSLGGPGGYTF. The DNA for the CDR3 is TGTGCCAGCAGCTTAAGCCTTGGAGGGCCGGGCGGCTACACCTTC.

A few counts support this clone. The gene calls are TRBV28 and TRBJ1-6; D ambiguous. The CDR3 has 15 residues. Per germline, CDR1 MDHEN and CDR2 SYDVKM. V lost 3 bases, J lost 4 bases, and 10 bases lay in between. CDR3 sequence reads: CASSFNRQYNSPLHF. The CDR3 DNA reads TGTGCCAGCAGTTTTAACAGACAATATAATTCACCCCTCCACTTT.

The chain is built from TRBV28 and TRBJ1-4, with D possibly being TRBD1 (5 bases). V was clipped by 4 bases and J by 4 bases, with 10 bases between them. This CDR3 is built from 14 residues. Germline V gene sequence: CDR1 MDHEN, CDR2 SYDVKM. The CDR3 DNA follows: TGTGCCAGCAGTTCCGGGGGGTTTAATGAAAAACTGTTTTTT. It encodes CASSSGGFNEKLFF.

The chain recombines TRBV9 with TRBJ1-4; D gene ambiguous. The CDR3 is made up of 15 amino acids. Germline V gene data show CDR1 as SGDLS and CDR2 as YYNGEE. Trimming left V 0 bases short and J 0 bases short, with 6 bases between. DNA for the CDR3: TGTGCCAGCAGCGTAGCGGCAGCAACTAATGAAAAACTGTTTTTT. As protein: CASSVAAATNEKLFF.

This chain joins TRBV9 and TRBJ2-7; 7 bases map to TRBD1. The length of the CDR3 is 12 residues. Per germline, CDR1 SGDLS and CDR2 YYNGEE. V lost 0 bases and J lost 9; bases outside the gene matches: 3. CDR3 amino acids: CASSVGDSGQYF. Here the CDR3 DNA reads TGTGCCAGCAGCGTAGGGGACAGCGGGCAGTACTTC.

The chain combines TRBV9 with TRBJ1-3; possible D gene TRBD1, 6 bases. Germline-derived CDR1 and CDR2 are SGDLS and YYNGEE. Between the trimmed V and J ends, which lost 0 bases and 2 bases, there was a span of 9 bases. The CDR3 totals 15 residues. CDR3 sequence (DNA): TGTGCCAGCAGCGTAGCGGGGGGCCCTGGAAACACCATATATTTT. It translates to CASSVAGGPGNTIYF.

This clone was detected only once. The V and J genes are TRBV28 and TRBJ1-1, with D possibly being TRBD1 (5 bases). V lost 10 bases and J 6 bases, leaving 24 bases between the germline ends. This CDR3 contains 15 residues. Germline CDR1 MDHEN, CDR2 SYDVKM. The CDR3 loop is CATGRQSTISAEAFF. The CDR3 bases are TGTGCCACCGGCCGACAGAGTACGATCAGCGCTGAAGCTTTCTTT.

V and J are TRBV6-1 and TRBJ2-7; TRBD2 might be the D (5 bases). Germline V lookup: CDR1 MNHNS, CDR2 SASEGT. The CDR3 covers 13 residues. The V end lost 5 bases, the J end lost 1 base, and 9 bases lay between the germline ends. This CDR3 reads CASSRGLSYEQYF. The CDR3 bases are TGTGCCAGCAGTCGCGGACTTTCCTACGAGCAGTACTTC.

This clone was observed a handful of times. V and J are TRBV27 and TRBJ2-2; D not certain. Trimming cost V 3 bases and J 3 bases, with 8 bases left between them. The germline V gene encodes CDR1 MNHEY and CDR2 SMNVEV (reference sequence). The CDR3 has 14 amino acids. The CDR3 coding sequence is TGTGCCAGCAGTTTTAAGTCCCACACCGGGGAGCTGTTTTTT. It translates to CASSFKSHTGELFF.

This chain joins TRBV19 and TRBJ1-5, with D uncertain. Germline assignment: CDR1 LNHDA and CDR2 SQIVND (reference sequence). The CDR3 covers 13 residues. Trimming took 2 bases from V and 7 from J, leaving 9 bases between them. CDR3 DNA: TGTGCCAGTAGTATATCAGGCAGCCAGCCCCAGCATTTT. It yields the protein CASSISGSQPQHF.

Written as DNA, the CDR3 is TGTGCCAGCAGTTACTCGCCCGGGGTTGGGGCCAACGTCCTGACTTTC. This encodes CASSYSPGVGANVLTF. The chain is built from TRBV6-5 and TRBJ2-6; D may be TRBD2 (5 bases). Germline V gene data show CDR1 as MNHEY and CDR2 as SVGAGI. Trimming removed 0 bases at V and 3 bases at J, with 9 bases between. The CDR3 length is 16 residues.

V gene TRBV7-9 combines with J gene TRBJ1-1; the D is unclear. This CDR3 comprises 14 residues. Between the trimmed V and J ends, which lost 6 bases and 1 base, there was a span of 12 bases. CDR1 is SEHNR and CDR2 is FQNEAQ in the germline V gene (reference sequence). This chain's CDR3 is CASRTRTENTEAFF. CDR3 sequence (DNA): TGTGCCAGCAGGACTAGGACGGAGAACACTGAAGCTTTCTTT.